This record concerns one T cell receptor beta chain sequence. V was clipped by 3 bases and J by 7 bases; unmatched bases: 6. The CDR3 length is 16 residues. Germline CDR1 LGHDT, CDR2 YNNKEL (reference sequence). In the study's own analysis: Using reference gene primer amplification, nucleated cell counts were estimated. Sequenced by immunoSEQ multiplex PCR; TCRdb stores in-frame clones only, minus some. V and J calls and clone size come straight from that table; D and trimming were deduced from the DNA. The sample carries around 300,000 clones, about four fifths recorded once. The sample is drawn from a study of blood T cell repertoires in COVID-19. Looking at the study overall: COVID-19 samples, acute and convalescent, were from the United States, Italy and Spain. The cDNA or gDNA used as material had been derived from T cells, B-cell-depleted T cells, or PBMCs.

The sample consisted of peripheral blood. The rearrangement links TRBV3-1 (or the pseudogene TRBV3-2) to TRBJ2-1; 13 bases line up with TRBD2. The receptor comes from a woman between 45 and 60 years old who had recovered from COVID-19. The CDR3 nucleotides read TGTGCCAGCAGCCAGGGACTAGCGGGAACGGGGAATGAGCAGTTCTTC. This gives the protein CASSQGLAGTGNEQFF.